The 26 T cell receptor beta chains presented below share a single source sample, sequenced in a study of cytomegalovirus exposure and HLA in healthy donors. Repertoires were generated with immunoSEQ multiplex PCR, while TCRdb's copy carries only in-frame clones and drops some. The sample has some 120,000 clones; over 65% are singletons. The material sequenced was PBMCs. Receptors originate from a woman aged 25-40 years in good health and CMV-seronegative.

The V and J genes are TRBV5-8 and TRBJ2-3, with D hard to call. CDR3 length: 14 amino acids. Looked up from germline, CDR1 is SGHTS and CDR2 is YDEGEE. The V end lost 6 bases, the J end lost 4 bases, and 15 bases lay between the germline ends. As DNA, the CDR3 is TGTGCCAGCATCGACCCCCCAGGCGCAGATACGCAGTATTTT. Translating gives CASIDPPGADTQYF.

This clone showed up just a few times. This sequence joins TRBV6-5 and TRBJ2-7, with D maybe TRBD1 (6 bases). V lost 2 bases and J 1 base, leaving 6 bases between the germline ends. Germline assignment: CDR1 MNHEY and CDR2 SVGAGI. This CDR3 is 13 amino acids long. The CDR3 spells CASSYGQSYEQYF. The CDR3 DNA follows: TGTGCCAGCAGTTACGGACAGTCCTACGAGCAGTACTTC.

This chain links TRBV7-2 with TRBJ2-2; TRBD2 aligns across 11 bases. The CDR3 is made up of 16 amino acids. The trim removed 5 bases at V and 6 bases at J, leaving 8 bases unmatched. Germline-derived CDR1 and CDR2 are SGHTA and FQGNSA. CDR3: CASSLLAGGRPGELFF. CDR3 nucleotide sequence: TGTGCCAGCAGCCTTTTAGCGGGGGGGCGGCCCGGGGAGCTGTTTTTT.

This chain uses TRBV5-1 with TRBJ2-1; 10 bases are shared with TRBD2. The CDR3 is 17 residues long. The germline V gene encodes CDR1 SGHRS and CDR2 YFSETQ. The J segment lost 4 bases and the V segment lost 2 bases, leaving 9 bases of the junction unmatched. CDR3 sequence (DNA): TGCGCCAGCAGCTTAACCATTCTAGCGGGGGAATACAATGAGCAGTTCTTC. As protein: CASSLTILAGEYNEQFF.

The DNA for the CDR3 is TGTGCCAGCAGCCAGCGACAGGGGACTCAGCCCCAGCATTTT. Translated: CASSQRQGTQPQHF. The rearrangement links TRBV4-2 to TRBJ1-5, with 8 bases aligning to TRBD1. V was pared by 3 bases and J by 6 bases, with 4 bases of the junction left unmatched. The germline gives CDR1 LGHNA, CDR2 YNFKEQ. The CDR3 consists of 14 residues.

The chain uses TRBV5-8 and TRBJ2-7; 9 nucleotides match TRBD1. CDR3 length: 15 residues. V trimming: 0 bases; J trimming: 9 bases; junction bases outside the gene matches: 10. Germline V lookup: CDR1 SGHTS, CDR2 YDEGEE. The CDR3 here is CASSLEGQGYGRQYF. CDR3 sequence (DNA): TGTGCCAGCAGCTTGGAGGGACAGGGTTACGGGCGGCAGTACTTC. The whole variable domain, remainder taken from reference TRBV5-8 and TRBJ2-7, is EAGVTQSPTHLIKTRGQQATLRCSPISGHTSVYWYQQALGLGLQFLLWYDEGEERNRGNFPPRFSGRQFPNYSSELNVNALELEDSALYLCASSLEGQGYGRQYFGPGTRLTVT.

The chain couples TRBV4-1 to TRBJ2-1; tentative D call: TRBD2 (5 bases). V was clipped by 4 bases and J by 0 bases, with 10 bases between them. The germline CDR1 and CDR2 sequences are MGHRA and YSYEKL. This CDR3 comprises 15 residues. The CDR3: CASSPSRVSYNEQFF. The CDR3 region has the DNA TGCGCCAGCAGCCCCTCGAGGGTCTCCTACAATGAGCAGTTCTTC.

This rearrangement joins TRBV19 to TRBJ1-6; 8 bases are a match to TRBD1. Germline-derived CDR1 and CDR2 are LNHDA and SQIVND (reference sequence). Trimming took 5 bases from V and 9 from J; bases not matched to a gene: 9. The CDR3 extends over 15 amino acids. The CDR3 DNA follows: TGTGCCAGTAGTCTCCAGGGGGCGGTCGGTTCACCCCTCCACTTT. It codes for CASSLQGAVGSPLHF.

J is TRBJ2-5 and V is TRBV15, with 8 bases matching TRBD2. The CDR3 is 14 residues long. Trimming at V came to 3 bases and at J to 4 bases, leaving 4 bases not matched to a gene. Germline values: CDR1 LNHNV, CDR2 YYDKDF (reference sequence). This CDR3 reads CATSSGGAGETQYF. The CDR3 DNA is TGTGCCACCAGCAGCGGGGGGGCCGGAGAGACCCAGTACTTC. Variable domain in full (rest from reference TRBV15 and TRBJ2-5): DAMVIQNPRYQVTQFGKPVTLSCSQTLNHNVMYWYQQKSSQAPKLLFHYYDKDFNNEADTPDNFQSRRPNTSFCFLDIRSPGLGDTAMYLCATSSGGAGETQYFGPGTRLLVL.

The rearrangement links TRBV4-1 to TRBJ2-7, with D possibly matching TRBD2 (6 bases). Trimming shortened V by 4 bases and J by 2 bases, and 12 bases separated the two germline ends. This CDR3 has 14 residues. The germline gives CDR1 MGHRA, CDR2 YSYEKL. CDR3 protein: CASSPRTGAYEQYF. In nucleotides, the CDR3 is TGCGCCAGCAGCCCCCGGACGGGAGCCTACGAGCAGTACTTC.

The genes are TRBV5-4 and TRBJ1-2; D is perhaps TRBD1 (5 bases). CDR3 length: 15 residues. Germline CDR1 is SGHNT and CDR2 is YYREEE (reference sequence). Trimming took off 6 bases at V and 0 bases at J, with 15 bases between the two ends. CDR3 bases: TGTGCCAGCACCCAGGGCTGGGCAACTAACTATGGCTACACCTTC. Amino acid sequence: CASTQGWATNYGYTF.

This clone was seen only once. The chain links TRBV7-2 to TRBJ2-7, with D possibly TRBD1 on 5 matching bases. The CDR3 extends over 14 amino acids. The germline CDR1 and CDR2 sequences are SGHTA and FQGNSA. Between the trimmed V and J ends, which lost 1 base and 1 base, there was a span of 8 bases. In DNA, the CDR3 is TGTGCCAGCAGCTTAGAAACAGGTTCCTACGAGCAGTACTTC. Protein product: CASSLETGSYEQYF.

This clone was counted a single time. The chain employs TRBV7-9 and TRBJ1-3; no clear D gene. V was trimmed by 3 bases and J by 1 base, leaving 4 bases between them. This CDR3 region has 13 residues. Germline V gives CDR1 SEHNR, CDR2 FQNEAQ (reference sequence). In DNA form, the CDR3 reads TGTGCCAGCAGCTTCGGGTCTGGAAACACCATATATTTT. Translating it yields CASSFGSGNTIYF.

The rearrangement uses TRBV18 and TRBJ1-2; 7 nucleotides match TRBD1. Trimming cost V 3 bases and J 0 bases; bases outside gene matches: 7. The germline gives CDR1 KGHSH, CDR2 LQKENI. The CDR3 extends over 16 amino acids. DNA of the CDR3: TGTGCCAGCTCACCGCTAGACAGGGCCCCTAACTATGGCTACACCTTC. Translating gives CASSPLDRAPNYGYTF.

The V and J genes are TRBV6-6 and TRBJ1-2, with D perhaps matching TRBD1 (6 bases). The germline gives CDR1 MNHNY, CDR2 SVGAGI (reference sequence). There are 13 residues in the CDR3. Trimming took off 7 bases at V and 1 base at J, with 10 bases between the two ends. Written as DNA, the CDR3 is TGTGCCAGCACCCAGGGGTATAACTATGGCTACACCTTC. It yields the protein CASTQGYNYGYTF.

This sequence joins TRBV18 and TRBJ1-5; 9 nucleotides line up with TRBD1. The CDR3 consists of 17 residues. The trim removed 6 bases at V and 1 base at J, leaving 10 bases unmatched. The germline gives CDR1 KGHSH, CDR2 LQKENI. CDR3 nucleotide sequence: TGTGCCAGCTCCGCGGGACAGGGCACCGGGAGCAATCAGCCCCAGCATTTT. Amino acid sequence: CASSAGQGTGSNQPQHF. Filled out from reference TRBV18 and TRBJ1-5, the complete variable domain reads NAGVMQNPRHLVRRRGQEARLRCSPMKGHSHVYWYRQLPEEGLKFMVYLQKENIIDESGMPKERFSAEFPKEGPSILRIQQVVRGDSAAYFCASSAGQGTGSNQPQHFGDGTRLSIL.

The chain joins TRBV6-6 to TRBJ1-5; TRBD1 matches 9 bases. The CDR3 is 15 residues long. V lost 5 bases, J lost 4 bases, and 6 bases stayed unmatched. The germline gives CDR1 MNHNY, CDR2 SVGAGI (reference sequence). The CDR3 spells CASSPTGGPNQPQHF. The CDR3 coding sequence is TGTGCCAGCAGTCCGACAGGGGGGCCAAATCAGCCCCAGCATTTT.

The sample holds a few counts of this clone. The chain has TRBV25-1 and TRBJ1-3, with D possibly matching TRBD1 (5 bases). Trimming left V 8 bases short and J 2 bases short, with 16 bases between. The CDR3 contains 15 residues. Germline CDR1 MGHDK, CDR2 SYGVNS. CDR3 sequence (DNA): TGTGCCAGCGGGCACGAAAGGGGAACTGGAAACACCATATATTTT. Its translation: CASGHERGTGNTIYF.

The chain joins TRBV7-9 to TRBJ2-2; 13 bases align to TRBD2. In germline, CDR1 is SEHNR, CDR2 FQNEAQ (reference sequence). Trimming cost V 2 bases and J 4 bases; bases outside gene matches: 7. This CDR3 region has 18 residues. The CDR3 sequence is CASSLTLAGGPGTGELFF. CDR3 DNA sequence: TGTGCCAGCAGCTTAACACTAGCGGGGGGGCCTGGCACCGGGGAGCTGTTTTTT.

The gene calls are TRBV2 and TRBJ1-6, with TRBD1 matching over 11 bases. CDR3 length: 16 amino acids. The V and J ends lost 7 bases and 7 bases, in that order; junction bases with no gene match: 9. Per the germline V gene, CDR1 is SNHLY and CDR2 is FYNNEI. CDR3 in DNA: TGTGCCAGCACCTTAGGACAGGGGGCCCTCAATTCACCCCTCCACTTT. Its translation: CASTLGQGALNSPLHF.

The chain links TRBV2 to TRBJ2-3; D is perhaps TRBD2 (7 bases). The CDR3 is 15 residues long. Per germline, CDR1 SNHLY and CDR2 FYNNEI. V was cut by 4 bases and J by 3 bases, with 14 bases left in between. CDR3 in amino acids: CASSVGGGGTDTQYF. CDR3 DNA: TGTGCCAGCAGTGTAGGGGGGGGAGGGACAGATACGCAGTATTTT.

The chain recombines TRBV18 with TRBJ2-2; 9 bases match TRBD1. CDR3 size: 18 residues. The ends lost 2 bases at V and 0 bases at J; junction bases unmatched: 7. Germline V gene sequence: CDR1 KGHSH, CDR2 LQKENI. The CDR3 protein is CASSPIQGASSNTGELFF. CDR3 in DNA: TGTGCCAGCTCACCAATACAGGGGGCTAGTTCGAACACCGGGGAGCTGTTTTTT.

The chain carries TRBV7-9 and TRBJ1-5, with D possibly matching TRBD1 (6 bases). The CDR3 is 14 residues long. V was shortened by 8 bases and J by 3 bases, with 14 bases between the two germline ends. CDR1 SEHNR and CDR2 FQNEAQ come from the germline V gene (reference sequence). The DNA for the CDR3 is TGTGCCAGCTCCGAGGACAGTCTCAATCAGCCCCAGCATTTT. It specifies CASSEDSLNQPQHF.

V usage is TRBV5-1 and J usage is TRBJ2-7, with 11 nucleotides matching TRBD1. This CDR3 has 15 residues. V dropped 3 bases and J dropped 7; count of bases not matched to a gene: 9. Germline loops: CDR1 SGHRS, CDR2 YFSETQ. The CDR3 loop is CASSSGQGAIREQYF. CDR3 bases: TGCGCCAGCAGCTCTGGACAGGGGGCGATTCGGGAGCAGTACTTC.

The chain combines TRBV27 with TRBJ2-3, with D perhaps TRBD2 (6 bases). The CDR3 sequence is 17 residues long. CDR1 is MNHEY and CDR2 is SMNVEV in the germline V gene (reference sequence). V was trimmed by 6 bases and J by 1 base, leaving 20 bases between them. This CDR3 reads CASSLSPRGWGTDTQYF. The CDR3 coding sequence is TGTGCCAGCAGCCTATCCCCTCGGGGGTGGGGCACAGATACGCAGTATTTT.

This chain connects TRBV21-1 to TRBJ2-2; the table names TRBD2, a call not compared with the DNA. TRBV21-1 is listed as a pseudogene. The CDR3 is 15 amino acids. The CDR3, as DNA: TGTGCCAGCAGCTGTCCGGGACTAGAAACCGGGGAGCTGTTTTTT. Translating it yields CASSCPGLETGELFF.